This passage covers 3 T cell receptor beta chains from one sample sequenced in a study of blood T cells in healthy people across ages (dated by TCRdb to between 2015 and 2017). The library was obtained by 5' RACE. Sequencing used an Illumina HiSeq 2500. The second PCR ran for roughly 7 to 12 cycles and used a J-beta primer mix along with a sample-barcoded 5' primer. TCRdb took the public reads, trimmed them with fastp at Q25, ran MiXCR for clone calling and kept in-frame beta chains. One record per CDR3 amino acid sequence lists the most common genes and DNA. The sample table lists approximately 1.5 million distinct CDR3 sequences, roughly two fifths of them with a count of one. The ten largest clones capture around 4% of the sample. The source material was blood. Receptors originate from a woman between 18 and 30 years old in good health.

The chain's CDR3 is CASRRQGDTGELFF. CDR3 in DNA: TGTGCCAGCAGAAGACAGGGGGACACCGGGGAGCTGTTTTTT. The chain joins TRBV6-5 to TRBJ2-2, with 9 bases lining up with TRBD1. The CDR3 has 14 amino acids. The V gene's germline CDR1 is MNHEY and CDR2 SVGAGI. Losses at the gene ends were 6 bases for V and 3 bases for J; bases not matched to a gene: 2.

The rearrangement uses TRBV4-1 and TRBJ1-5; tentative D call: TRBD1 (6 bases). Germline values: CDR1 MGHRA, CDR2 YSYEKL. The CDR3 is 16 amino acids. Trimming removed 2 bases at V and 6 bases at J, with 17 bases between. For the CDR3, the DNA is TGCGCCAGCAGCCAAATGGGGGGCTTGAGTGTTCAGCCCCAGCATTTT. Its protein is CASSQMGGLSVQPQHF.

The gene calls are TRBV20-1 and TRBJ1-3, with D uncertain. Germline CDR1 DFQATT, CDR2 SNEGSKA (reference sequence). The CDR3 covers 13 residues. Trimming shortened V by 3 bases and J by 2 bases, and 8 bases separated the two germline ends. The CDR3 coding sequence is TGCAGTGCTAGTAGGACCGCTGGAAACACCATATATTTT. It codes for CSASRTAGNTIYF.